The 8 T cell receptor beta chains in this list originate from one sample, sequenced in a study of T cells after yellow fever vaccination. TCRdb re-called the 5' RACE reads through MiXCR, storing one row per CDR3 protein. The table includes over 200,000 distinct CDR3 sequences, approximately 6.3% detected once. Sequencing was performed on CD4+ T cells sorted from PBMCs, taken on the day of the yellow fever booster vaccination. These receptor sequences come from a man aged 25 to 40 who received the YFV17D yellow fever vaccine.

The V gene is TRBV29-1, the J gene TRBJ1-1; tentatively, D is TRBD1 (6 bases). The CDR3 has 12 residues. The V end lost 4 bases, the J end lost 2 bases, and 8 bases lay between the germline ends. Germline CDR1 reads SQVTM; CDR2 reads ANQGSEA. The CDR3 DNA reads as TGCAGCGTTGGGACAGTCAACACTGAAGCTTTCTTT. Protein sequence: CSVGTVNTEAFF.

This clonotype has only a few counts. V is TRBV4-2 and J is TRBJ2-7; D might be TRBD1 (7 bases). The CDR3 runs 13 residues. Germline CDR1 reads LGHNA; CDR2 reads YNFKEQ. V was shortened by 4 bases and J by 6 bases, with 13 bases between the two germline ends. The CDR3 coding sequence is TGTGCCAGCAGCCTCGACAGGGACTCCGAGCAGTACTTC. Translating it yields CASSLDRDSEQYF.

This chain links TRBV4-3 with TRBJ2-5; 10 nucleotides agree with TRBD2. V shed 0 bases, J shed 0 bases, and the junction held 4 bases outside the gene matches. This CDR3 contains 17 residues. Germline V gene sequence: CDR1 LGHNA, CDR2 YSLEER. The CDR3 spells CASSQDFSGRHQETQYF. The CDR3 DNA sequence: TGCGCCAGCAGCCAAGATTTTAGCGGGAGGCACCAAGAGACCCAGTACTTC.

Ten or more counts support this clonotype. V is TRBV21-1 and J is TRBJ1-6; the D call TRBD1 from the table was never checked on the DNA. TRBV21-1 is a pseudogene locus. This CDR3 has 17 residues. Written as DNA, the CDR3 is TGTGCCAGCAGCAAAAATTGGGACAGGGTTAGGAATTCACCCCTCCACTTT. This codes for CASSKNWDRVRNSPLHF.

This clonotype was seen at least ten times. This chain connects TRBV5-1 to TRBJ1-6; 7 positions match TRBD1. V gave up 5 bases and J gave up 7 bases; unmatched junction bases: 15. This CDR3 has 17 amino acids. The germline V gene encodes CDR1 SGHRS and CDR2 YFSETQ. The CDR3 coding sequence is TGCGCCAGCAGGGATACAGACAGGGTCAGGACGAATTCACCCCTCCACTTT. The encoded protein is CASRDTDRVRTNSPLHF.

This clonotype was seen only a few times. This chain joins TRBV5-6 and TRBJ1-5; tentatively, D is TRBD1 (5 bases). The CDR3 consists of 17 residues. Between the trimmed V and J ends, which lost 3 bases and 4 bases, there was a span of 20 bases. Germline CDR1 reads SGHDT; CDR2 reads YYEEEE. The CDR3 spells CASSYRGQSAYNQPQHF. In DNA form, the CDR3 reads TGTGCCAGCAGCTACCGCGGACAATCCGCTTATAATCAGCCCCAGCATTTT.

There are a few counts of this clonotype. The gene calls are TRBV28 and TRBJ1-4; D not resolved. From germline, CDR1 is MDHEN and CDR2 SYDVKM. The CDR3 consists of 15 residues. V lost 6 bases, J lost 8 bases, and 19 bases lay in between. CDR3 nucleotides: TGTGCCAGCAGCTCCGCTGGGATCTCCGACGAAAAACTGTTTTTT. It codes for CASSSAGISDEKLFF.

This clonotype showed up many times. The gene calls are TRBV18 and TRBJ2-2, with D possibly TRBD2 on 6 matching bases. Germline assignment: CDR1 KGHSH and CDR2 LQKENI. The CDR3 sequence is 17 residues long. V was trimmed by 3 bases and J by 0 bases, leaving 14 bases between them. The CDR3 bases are TGTGCCAGCTCACCTAACGGACTATTAGCGAACACCGGGGAGCTGTTTTTT. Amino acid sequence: CASSPNGLLANTGELFF.